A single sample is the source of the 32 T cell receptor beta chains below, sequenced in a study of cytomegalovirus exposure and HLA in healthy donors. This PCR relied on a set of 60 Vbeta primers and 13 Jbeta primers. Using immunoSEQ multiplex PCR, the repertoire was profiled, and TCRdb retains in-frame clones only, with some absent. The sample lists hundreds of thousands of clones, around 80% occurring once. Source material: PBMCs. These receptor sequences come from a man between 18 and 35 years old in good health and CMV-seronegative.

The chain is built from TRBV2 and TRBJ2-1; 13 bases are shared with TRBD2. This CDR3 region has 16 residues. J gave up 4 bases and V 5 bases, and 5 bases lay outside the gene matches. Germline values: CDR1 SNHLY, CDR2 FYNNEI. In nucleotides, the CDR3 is TGTGCCAGCAGTAAAAAACTAGCGGGAGGGTACAATGAGCAGTTCTTC. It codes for CASSKKLAGGYNEQFF.

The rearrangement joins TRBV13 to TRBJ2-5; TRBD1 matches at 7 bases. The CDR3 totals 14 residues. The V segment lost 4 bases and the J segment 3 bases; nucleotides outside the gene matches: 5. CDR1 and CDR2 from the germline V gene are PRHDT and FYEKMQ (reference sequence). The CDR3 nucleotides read TGTGCCAGCAGCTCCCGGGACAGCGAAGAGACCCAGTACTTC. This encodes CASSSRDSEETQYF.

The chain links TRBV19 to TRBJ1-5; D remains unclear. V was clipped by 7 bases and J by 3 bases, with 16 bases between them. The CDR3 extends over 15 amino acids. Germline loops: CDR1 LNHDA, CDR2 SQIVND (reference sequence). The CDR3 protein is CASIGERVDNQPQHF. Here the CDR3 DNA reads TGTGCCAGTATCGGGGAGAGGGTTGACAATCAGCCCCAGCATTTT.

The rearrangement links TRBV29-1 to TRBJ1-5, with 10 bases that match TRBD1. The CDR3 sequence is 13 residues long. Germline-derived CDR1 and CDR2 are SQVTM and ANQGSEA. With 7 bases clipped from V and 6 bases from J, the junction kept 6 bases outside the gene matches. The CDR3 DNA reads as TGCAGCGGATCGACAGGGGGCGGTCAGCCCCAGCATTTT. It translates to CSGSTGGGQPQHF.

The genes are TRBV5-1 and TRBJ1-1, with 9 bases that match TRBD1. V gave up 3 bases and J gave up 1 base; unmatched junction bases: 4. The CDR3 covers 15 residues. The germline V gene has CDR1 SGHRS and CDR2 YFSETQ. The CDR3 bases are TGCGCCAGCAGCTCGGGACAGGGAAAGAACACTGAAGCTTTCTTT. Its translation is CASSSGQGKNTEAFF.

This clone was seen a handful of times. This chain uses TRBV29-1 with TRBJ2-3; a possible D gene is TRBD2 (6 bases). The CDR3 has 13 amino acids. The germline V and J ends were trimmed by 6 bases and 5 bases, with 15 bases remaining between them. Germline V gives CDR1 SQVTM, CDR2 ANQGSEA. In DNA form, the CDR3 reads TGCAGCGTGTCTAGCGCAAAAAGAGATACGCAGTATTTT. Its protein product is CSVSSAKRDTQYF.

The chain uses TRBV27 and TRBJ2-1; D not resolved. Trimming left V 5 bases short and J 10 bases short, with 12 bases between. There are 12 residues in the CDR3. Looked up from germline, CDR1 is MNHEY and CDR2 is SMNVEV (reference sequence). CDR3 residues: CASSPTLGEQFF. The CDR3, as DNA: TGTGCCAGCAGTCCGACCCTCGGGGAGCAGTTCTTC.

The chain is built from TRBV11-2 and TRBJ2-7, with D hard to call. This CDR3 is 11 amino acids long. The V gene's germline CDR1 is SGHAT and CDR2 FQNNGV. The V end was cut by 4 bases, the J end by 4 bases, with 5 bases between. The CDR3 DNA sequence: TGTGCCAGCAGCTCCCAATACGAGCAGTACTTC. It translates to CASSSQYEQYF. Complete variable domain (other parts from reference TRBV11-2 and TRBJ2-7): EAGVAQSPRYKIIEKRQSVAFWCNPISGHATLYWYQQILGQGPKLLIQFQNNGVVDDSQLPKDRFSAERLKGVDSTLKIQPAKLEDSAVYLCASSSQYEQYFGPGTRLTVT.

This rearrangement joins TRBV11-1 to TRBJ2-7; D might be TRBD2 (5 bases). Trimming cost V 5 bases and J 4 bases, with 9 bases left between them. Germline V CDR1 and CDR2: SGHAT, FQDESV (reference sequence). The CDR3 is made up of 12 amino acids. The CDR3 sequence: CASSPRGYEQYF. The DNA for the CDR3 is TGTGCCAGCAGCCCTAGAGGGTACGAGCAGTACTTC.

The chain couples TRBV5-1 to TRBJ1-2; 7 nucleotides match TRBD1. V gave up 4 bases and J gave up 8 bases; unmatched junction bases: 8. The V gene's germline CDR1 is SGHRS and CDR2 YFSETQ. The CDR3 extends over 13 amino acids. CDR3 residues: CASSARTGGGYTF. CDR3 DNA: TGCGCCAGCAGCGCCCGGACAGGCGGGGGCTACACCTTC.

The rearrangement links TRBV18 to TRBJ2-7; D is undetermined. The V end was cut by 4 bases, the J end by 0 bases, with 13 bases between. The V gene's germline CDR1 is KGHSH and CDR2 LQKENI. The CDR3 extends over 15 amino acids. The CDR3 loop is CASSLYSTSSYEQYF. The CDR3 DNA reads TGTGCCAGCTCACTCTATAGCACCAGCTCCTACGAGCAGTACTTC.

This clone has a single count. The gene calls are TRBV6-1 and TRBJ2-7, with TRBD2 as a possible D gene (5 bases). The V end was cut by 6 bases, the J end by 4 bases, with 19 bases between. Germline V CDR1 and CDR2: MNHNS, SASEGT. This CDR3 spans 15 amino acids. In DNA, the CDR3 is TGTGCCAGCAGGTTAAGGACTTACACTTTTTACGAGCAGTACTTC. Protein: CASRLRTYTFYEQYF.

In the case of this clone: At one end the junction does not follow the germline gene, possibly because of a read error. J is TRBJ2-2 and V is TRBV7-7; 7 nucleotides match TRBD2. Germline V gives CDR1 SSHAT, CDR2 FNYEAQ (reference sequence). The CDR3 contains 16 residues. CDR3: CASSLSGVLGTGELFF. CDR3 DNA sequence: TGTGCTAGCAGCTTAAGCGGGGTCCTAGGCACCGGGGAGCTGTTTTTT.

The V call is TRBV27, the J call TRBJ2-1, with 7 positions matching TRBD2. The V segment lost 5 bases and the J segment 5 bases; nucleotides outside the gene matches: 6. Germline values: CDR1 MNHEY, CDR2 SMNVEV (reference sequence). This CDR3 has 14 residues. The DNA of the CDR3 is TGTGCCAGCAGTCCCGGGACTACACACAATGAGCAGTTCTTC. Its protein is CASSPGTTHNEQFF.

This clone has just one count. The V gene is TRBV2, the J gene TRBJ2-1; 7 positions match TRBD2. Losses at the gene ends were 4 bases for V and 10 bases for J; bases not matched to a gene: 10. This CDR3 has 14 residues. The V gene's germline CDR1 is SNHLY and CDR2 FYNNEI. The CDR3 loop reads CASSGPGLSSEQFF. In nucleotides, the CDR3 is TGTGCCAGCAGTGGGCCGGGACTATCTTCAGAGCAGTTCTTC. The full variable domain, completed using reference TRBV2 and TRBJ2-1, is EPEVTQTPSHQVTQMGQEVILRCVPISNHLYFYWYRQILGQKVEFLVSFYNNEISEKSEIFDDQFSVERPDGSNFTLKIRSTKLEDSAMYFCASSGPGLSSEQFFGPGTRLTVL.

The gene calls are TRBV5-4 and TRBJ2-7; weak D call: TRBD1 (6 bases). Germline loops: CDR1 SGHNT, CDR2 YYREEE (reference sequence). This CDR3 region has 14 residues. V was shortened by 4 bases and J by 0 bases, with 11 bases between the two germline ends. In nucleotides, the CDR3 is TGTGCCAGCAGCCCTACAGGGAGCTCCTACGAGCAGTACTTC. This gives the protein CASSPTGSSYEQYF.

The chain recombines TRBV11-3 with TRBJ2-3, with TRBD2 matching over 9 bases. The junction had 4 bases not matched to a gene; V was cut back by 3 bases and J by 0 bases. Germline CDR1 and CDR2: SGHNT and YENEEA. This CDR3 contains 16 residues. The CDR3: CASSFTSGPSTDTQYF. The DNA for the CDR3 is TGTGCCAGCAGCTTTACTAGCGGGCCGAGCACAGATACGCAGTATTTT.

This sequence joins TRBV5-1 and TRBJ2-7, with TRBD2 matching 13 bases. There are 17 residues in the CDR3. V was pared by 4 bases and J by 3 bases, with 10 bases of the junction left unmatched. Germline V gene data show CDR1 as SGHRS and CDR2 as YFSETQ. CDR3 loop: CASSLLAGGALGYEQYF. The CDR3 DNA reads TGCGCCAGCAGCCTACTAGCGGGAGGGGCCCTCGGCTACGAGCAGTACTTC.

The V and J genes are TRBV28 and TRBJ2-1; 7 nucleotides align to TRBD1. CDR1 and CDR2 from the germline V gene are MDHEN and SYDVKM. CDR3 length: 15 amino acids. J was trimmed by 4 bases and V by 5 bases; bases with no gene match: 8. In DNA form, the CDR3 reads TGTGCCAGCAGTCCCCTAGGGGGCTCGTACAATGAGCAGTTCTTC. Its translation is CASSPLGGSYNEQFF.

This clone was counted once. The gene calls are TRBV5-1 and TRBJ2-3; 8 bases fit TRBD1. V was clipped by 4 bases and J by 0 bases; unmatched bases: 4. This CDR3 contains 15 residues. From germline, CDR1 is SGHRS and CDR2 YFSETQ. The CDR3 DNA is TGCGCCAGCAGCAAAGGACAGGGTAGCACAGATACGCAGTATTTT. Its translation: CASSKGQGSTDTQYF. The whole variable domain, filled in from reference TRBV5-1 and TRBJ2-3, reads KAGVTQTPRYLIKTRGQQVTLSCSPISGHRSVSWYQQTPGQGLQFLFEYFSETQRNKGNFPGRFSGRQFSNSRSEMNVSTLELGDSALYLCASSKGQGSTDTQYFGPGTRLTVL.

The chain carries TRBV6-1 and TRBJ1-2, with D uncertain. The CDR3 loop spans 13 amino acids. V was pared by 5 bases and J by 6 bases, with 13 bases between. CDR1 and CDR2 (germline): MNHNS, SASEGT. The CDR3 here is CASSSRHENGYTF. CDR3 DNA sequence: TGTGCCAGCAGTTCGCGTCATGAGAATGGCTACACCTTC.

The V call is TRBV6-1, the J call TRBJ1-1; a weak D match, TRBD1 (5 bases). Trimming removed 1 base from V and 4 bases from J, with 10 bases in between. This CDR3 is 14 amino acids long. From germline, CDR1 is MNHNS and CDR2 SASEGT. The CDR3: CASSEDGGTTEAFF. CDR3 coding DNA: TGTGCCAGCAGTGAAGACGGGGGGACCACTGAAGCTTTCTTT.

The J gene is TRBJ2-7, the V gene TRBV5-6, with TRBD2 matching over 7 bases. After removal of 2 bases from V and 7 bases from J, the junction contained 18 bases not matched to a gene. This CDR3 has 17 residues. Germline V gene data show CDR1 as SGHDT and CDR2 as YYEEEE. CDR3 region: CASSLFGWGGSTGEQYF. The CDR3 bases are TGTGCCAGCAGCTTATTTGGATGGGGGGGTAGCACGGGAGAGCAGTACTTC.

CDR3 in amino acids: CAWSVREQFF. CDR3 nucleotide sequence: TGTGCCTGGAGTGTGCGTGAGCAGTTCTTC. This chain uses TRBV30 with TRBJ2-1; D not certain. The germline V gene encodes CDR1 GTSNPN and CDR2 SVGIG (reference sequence). The V and J ends lost 0 bases and 9 bases respectively, with 3 bases between them. The CDR3 has 10 residues.

CDR3 DNA sequence: TGTGCCAGCAGCTCACCCGGCTTAGCGCTAGACAATGAGCAGTTCTTC. Amino acids: CASSSPGLALDNEQFF. The chain carries TRBV11-2 and TRBJ2-1; D is perhaps TRBD2 (5 bases). The CDR3 has 16 residues. Germline-derived CDR1 and CDR2 are SGHAT and FQNNGV. V was trimmed by 4 bases and J by 5 bases, leaving 18 bases between them.

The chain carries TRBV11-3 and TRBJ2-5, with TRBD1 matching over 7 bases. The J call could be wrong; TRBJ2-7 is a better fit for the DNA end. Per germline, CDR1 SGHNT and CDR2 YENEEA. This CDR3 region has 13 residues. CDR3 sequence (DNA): TGTGCCAGCAGCCGACAGGGAATGGGCGAGCAGTACTTC. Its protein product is CASSRQGMGEQYF.

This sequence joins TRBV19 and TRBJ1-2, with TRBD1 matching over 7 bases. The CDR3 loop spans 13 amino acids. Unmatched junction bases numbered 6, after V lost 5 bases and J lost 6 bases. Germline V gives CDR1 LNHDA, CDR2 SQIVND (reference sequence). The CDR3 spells CASSPGTANGYTF. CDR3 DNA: TGTGCCAGTAGTCCCGGGACAGCAAATGGCTACACCTTC.

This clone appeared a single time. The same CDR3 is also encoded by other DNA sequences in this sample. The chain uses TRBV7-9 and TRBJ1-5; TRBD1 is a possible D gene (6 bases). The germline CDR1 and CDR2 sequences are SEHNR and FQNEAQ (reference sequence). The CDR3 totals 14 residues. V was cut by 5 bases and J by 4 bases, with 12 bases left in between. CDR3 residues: CASSLGGLNQPQHF. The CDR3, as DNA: TGTGCCAGCAGCCTAGGGGGGCTAAATCAGCCCCAGCATTTT.

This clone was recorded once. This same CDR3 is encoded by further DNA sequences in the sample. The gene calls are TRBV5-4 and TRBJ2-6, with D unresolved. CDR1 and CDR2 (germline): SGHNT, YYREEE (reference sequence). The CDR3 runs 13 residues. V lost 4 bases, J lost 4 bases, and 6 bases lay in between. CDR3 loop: CASSPRGANVLTF. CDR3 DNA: TGTGCCAGCAGCCCCAGAGGGGCCAACGTCCTGACTTTC.

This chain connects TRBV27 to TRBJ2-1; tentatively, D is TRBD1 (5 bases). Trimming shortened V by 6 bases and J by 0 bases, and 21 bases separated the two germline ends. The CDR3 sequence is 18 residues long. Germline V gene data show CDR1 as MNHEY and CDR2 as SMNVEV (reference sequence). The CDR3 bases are TGTGCCAGCAGCCGTATCTCCGGAACAGGTAGCTCCTACAATGAGCAGTTCTTC. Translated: CASSRISGTGSSYNEQFF.

CDR3 amino acids: CASSSWTSGDQETQYF. The DNA for the CDR3 is TGTGCCAGCAGTTCTTGGACTAGCGGGGACCAAGAGACCCAGTACTTC. The chain joins TRBV2 to TRBJ2-5, with 12 bases identical to TRBD2. CDR3 length: 16 residues. Germline assignment: CDR1 SNHLY and CDR2 FYNNEI. V shed 5 bases and J 0 bases; nucleotides not matched to a gene: 4.

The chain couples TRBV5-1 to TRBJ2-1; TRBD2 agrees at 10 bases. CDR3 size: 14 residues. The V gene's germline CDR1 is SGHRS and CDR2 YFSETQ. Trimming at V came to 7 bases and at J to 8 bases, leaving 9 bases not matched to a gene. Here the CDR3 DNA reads TGCGCCAGCCAAATCGCTAGCGGGAGTGATGAGCAGTTCTTC. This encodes CASQIASGSDEQFF.